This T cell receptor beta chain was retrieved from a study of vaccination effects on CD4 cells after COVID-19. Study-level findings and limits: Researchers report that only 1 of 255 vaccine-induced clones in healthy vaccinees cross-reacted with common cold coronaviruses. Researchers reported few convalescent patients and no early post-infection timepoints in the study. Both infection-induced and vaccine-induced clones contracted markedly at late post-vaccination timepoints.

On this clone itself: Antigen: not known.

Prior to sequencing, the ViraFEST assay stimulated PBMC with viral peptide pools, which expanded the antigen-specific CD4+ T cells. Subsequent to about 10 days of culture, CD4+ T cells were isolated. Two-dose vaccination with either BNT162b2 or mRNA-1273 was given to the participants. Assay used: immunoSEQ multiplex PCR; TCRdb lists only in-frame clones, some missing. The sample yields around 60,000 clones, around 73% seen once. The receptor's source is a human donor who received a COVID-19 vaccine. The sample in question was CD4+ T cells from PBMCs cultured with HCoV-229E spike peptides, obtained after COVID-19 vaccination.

The CDR3 reads CASSYSGQWYEKLFF. The CDR3, as DNA: TGTGCCAGCAGTTACTCGGGACAGTGGTATGAAAAACTGTTTTTT. The rearrangement joins TRBV6-5 to TRBJ1-4, with 7 bases lining up with TRBD1. The germline V gene encodes CDR1 MNHEY and CDR2 SVGAGI. The ends lost 0 bases at V and 6 bases at J; junction bases unmatched: 4. This CDR3 is built from 15 residues.